These T cell receptor beta chains were read from a single sample in a study of shared clonotypes between healthy human individuals. Clones were sequenced by immunoSEQ multiplex PCR, and TCRdb holds only the in-frame ones, with some missing. The sample lists around 2.3 million clones, approximately 96% seen once, with more than 0.1% in the top ten. The sequencing input was naive CD4+ T cells sorted from blood. Receptors were obtained from a man between 18 and 35 years old in good health. The CDR3 runs from the conserved cysteine through the conserved F or W. A D gene is named only where the DNA matches it firmly. A row's size may be missing; if present it is once, few, many or a size class.

CDR3nt: TGTGCTAGCAGCTCCAACACCGGGGAGCTGTTTTTT
CDR3aa: CASSSNTGELFF
d_gene: NA
v_gene: TRBV7-7
abundance: NA
j_gene: TRBJ2-2

CDR3nt: TGTGCCAGCAGCCACTTACAGGGCTCTGGAAACACCATATATTTT
CDR3aa: CASSHLQGSGNTIYF
d_gene: NA
v_gene: TRBV27
abundance: NA
j_gene: TRBJ1-3

CDR3nt: TGTGCCAGCAGCTTAGACAGGGGCGAAAGTGGGACCCAGTACTTC
CDR3aa: CASSLDRGESGTQYF
d_gene: TRBD1
v_gene: TRBV7-9
abundance: NA
j_gene: TRBJ2-5

CDR3nt: TGTGCCAGCAGCCTCGGGCCCGAGGGTACTGAAGCTTTCTTT
CDR3aa: CASSLGPEGTEAFF
d_gene: NA
v_gene: TRBV9
abundance: NA
j_gene: TRBJ1-1

CDR3nt: TGTGCCTGGACCAGGGAGTTATTCTACGAGCAGTACTTC
CDR3aa: CAWTRELFYEQYF
d_gene: NA
v_gene: TRBV30
abundance: NA
j_gene: TRBJ2-7

CDR3nt: TGTGCCAGCAAGCAAGAGAACACTGAAGCTTTCTTT
CDR3aa: CASKQENTEAFF
d_gene: NA
v_gene: TRBV27
abundance: NA
j_gene: TRBJ1-1

CDR3nt: TGTGCCAGCTCCCCTCTTTGGACAGGGTCAGAGACCCAGTACTTC
CDR3aa: CASSPLWTGSETQYF
d_gene: TRBD1
v_gene: TRBV18
abundance: NA
j_gene: TRBJ2-5

CDR3nt: TGTGCCAGCAGTCTTGCGAATTCTGGAAACACCATATATTTT
CDR3aa: CASSLANSGNTIYF
d_gene: NA
v_gene: TRBV28
abundance: NA
j_gene: TRBJ1-3

CDR3nt: TGTGCCAGCAGTATCCAGGGGATTGGTTCTGGCTACACCTTC
CDR3aa: CASSIQGIGSGYTF
d_gene: NA
v_gene: TRBV6-1
abundance: NA
j_gene: TRBJ1-2

CDR3nt: TGTGCCAGCAGCCTTGGTAACTCTGGAAACACCATATATTTT
CDR3aa: CASSLGNSGNTIYF
d_gene: NA
v_gene: TRBV5-6
abundance: once
j_gene: TRBJ1-3

CDR3nt: TGTGCCAGCAGCTTAGTCGGCTACGAGCAGTACTTC
CDR3aa: CASSLVGYEQYF
d_gene: NA
v_gene: TRBV7-9
abundance: NA
j_gene: TRBJ2-7

CDR3nt: TGCGCCAGCAGCCAAGATAGGAGACAGCCGGAGTGGATGGGGGGCACAGATACGCAGTATTTT
CDR3aa: CASSQDRRQPEWMGGTDTQYF
d_gene: NA
v_gene: TRBV4-1
abundance: NA
j_gene: TRBJ2-3

CDR3nt: TGTGCCTGGGGCTGGGGGGCCAACACAGATACGCAGTATTTT
CDR3aa: CAWGWGANTDTQYF
d_gene: NA
v_gene: TRBV30
abundance: NA
j_gene: TRBJ2-3

CDR3nt: TGTGCCTGGAGTGTTAGAAGGGGACAGGGCCCTCAGCCCCAGCATTTT
CDR3aa: CAWSVRRGQGPQPQHF
d_gene: TRBD1
v_gene: TRBV30
abundance: NA
j_gene: TRBJ1-5

CDR3nt: TGTGCCAGCAGCTTAACTAGCGGGGGGACCTACGAGCAGTACTTC
CDR3aa: CASSLTSGGTYEQYF
d_gene: TRBD2
v_gene: TRBV7-9
abundance: NA
j_gene: TRBJ2-7

CDR3nt: TGTGCCAGCAGTTATTTTGGGTTAGGCTCTGGCACTGAAGCTTTCTTT
CDR3aa: CASSYFGLGSGTEAFF
d_gene: NA
v_gene: TRBV6-5
abundance: NA
j_gene: TRBJ1-1

CDR3nt: TGTGCCAGCAGCTCAGGACTAGCCTACGAGCAGTACTTC
CDR3aa: CASSSGLAYEQYF
d_gene: TRBD2
v_gene: TRBV7-9
abundance: NA
j_gene: TRBJ2-7

CDR3nt: TGTGCCAGCAGTGTTGCGGGGAACTATAATGAAAAACTGTTTTTT
CDR3aa: CASSVAGNYNEKLFF
d_gene: NA
v_gene: TRBV2
abundance: NA
j_gene: TRBJ1-4

CDR3nt: TGCGCCAGCAGTGACCAACTTTACACTGAAGCTTTCTTT
CDR3aa: CASSDQLYTEAFF
d_gene: NA
v_gene: TRBV10-1
abundance: NA
j_gene: TRBJ1-1

CDR3nt: TGTGCCAGCAGCCGGCCGGGCCGAGAGACCCAGTACTTC
CDR3aa: CASSRPGRETQYF
d_gene: NA
v_gene: TRBV7-6
abundance: once
j_gene: TRBJ2-5

CDR3nt: TGTGCCAGCCATCGGGGACAGGGGGCTGAAGCTTTCTTT
CDR3aa: CASHRGQGAEAFF
d_gene: TRBD1
v_gene: TRBV2
abundance: once
j_gene: TRBJ1-1

CDR3nt: TGCGCCAGCAGCAACCGGGACAGGGGCTCCTCTGGAAACACCATATATTTT
CDR3aa: CASSNRDRGSSGNTIYF
d_gene: TRBD1
v_gene: TRBV5-1
abundance: NA
j_gene: TRBJ1-3

CDR3nt: TGTGCCAGCAGCATGCAGGTGACCGGGACTAGCGGGAGTAGGAATGAGCAGTTCTTC
CDR3aa: CASSMQVTGTSGSRNEQFF
d_gene: TRBD2
v_gene: TRBV7-2
abundance: NA
j_gene: TRBJ2-1

CDR3nt: TGCGCCAGCGGGGGCTCAGATACGCAGTATTTT
CDR3aa: CASGGSDTQYF
d_gene: NA
v_gene: TRBV10-1
abundance: NA
j_gene: TRBJ2-3

CDR3nt: TGTGCCAGCAGTTTCCAGACAGGGCCCTACGAGCAGTACTTC
CDR3aa: CASSFQTGPYEQYF
d_gene: TRBD1
v_gene: TRBV28
abundance: NA
j_gene: TRBJ2-7

CDR3nt: TGTGCCGGCCGACAGGGAAGCGGCTACACCTTC
CDR3aa: CAGRQGSGYTF
d_gene: TRBD1
v_gene: TRBV7-9
abundance: NA
j_gene: TRBJ1-2

CDR3nt: TGTGCCAGCAAGGGTGGTGGCACTGCTGGAAACACCATATATTTT
CDR3aa: CASKGGGTAGNTIYF
d_gene: NA
v_gene: TRBV6-1
abundance: NA
j_gene: TRBJ1-3

CDR3nt: TGTGCCTGGAGTCAAGGATCTGGCACTGAAGCTTTCTTT
CDR3aa: CAWSQGSGTEAFF
d_gene: NA
v_gene: TRBV30
abundance: NA
j_gene: TRBJ1-1

CDR3nt: TGTGCCAGCAGTGAATTCGGTGGTAGCGGCAAGGGGAGGGAGACCCAGTACTTC
CDR3aa: CASSEFGGSGKGRETQYF
d_gene: NA
v_gene: TRBV25-1
abundance: NA
j_gene: TRBJ2-5

CDR3nt: TGTGCCAGCTCACCCACAGGGCCGGGGAAGCCCCAGCATTTT
CDR3aa: CASSPTGPGKPQHF
d_gene: NA
v_gene: TRBV18
abundance: NA
j_gene: TRBJ1-5

CDR3nt: TGTGCTAGTGGACCGGGACAGGGTCACAATGAGCAGTTCTTC
CDR3aa: CASGPGQGHNEQFF
d_gene: TRBD1
v_gene: TRBV12-5
abundance: NA
j_gene: TRBJ2-1

CDR3nt: TGTGCCAGCAGTAGGGGACAGGGGGAACAGGGCTACACCTTC
CDR3aa: CASSRGQGEQGYTF
d_gene: TRBD1
v_gene: TRBV6-5
abundance: NA
j_gene: TRBJ1-2

CDR3nt: TGTGCCAGCAGCTTAGACAGGGGCCCTATTGGCTACACCTTC
CDR3aa: CASSLDRGPIGYTF
d_gene: TRBD1
v_gene: TRBV5-6
abundance: NA
j_gene: TRBJ1-2

CDR3nt: TGTGCCACCAGCAGAGATCTGGGGACGGGGGATCAGCCCCAGCATTTT
CDR3aa: CATSRDLGTGDQPQHF
d_gene: NA
v_gene: TRBV15
abundance: once
j_gene: TRBJ1-5

CDR3nt: TGTGCCAGCAGTCCTCGAGGACTAGCGGGGGGCGGGGAGCTGTTTTTT
CDR3aa: CASSPRGLAGGGELFF
d_gene: TRBD2
v_gene: TRBV27
abundance: NA
j_gene: TRBJ2-2

CDR3nt: TGTGCCAGCAGCTTGTCGGCGGCAGCGAACACCGGGGAGCTGTTTTTT
CDR3aa: CASSLSAAANTGELFF
d_gene: NA
v_gene: TRBV5-4
abundance: NA
j_gene: TRBJ2-2

CDR3nt: TGTGCCTGGAGCGGGGGGGTTGGTGAAAAACTGTTTTTT
CDR3aa: CAWSGGVGEKLFF
d_gene: NA
v_gene: TRBV30
abundance: once
j_gene: TRBJ1-4

CDR3nt: TGTGCCAGCAGCTCACCAACCGGGAGCTACAATGAGCAGTTCTTC
CDR3aa: CASSSPTGSYNEQFF
d_gene: NA
v_gene: TRBV7-9
abundance: NA
j_gene: TRBJ2-1

CDR3nt: TGTGCCAGCACAGGGGGGCAGAGCCGAAACACCATATATTTT
CDR3aa: CASTGGQSRNTIYF
d_gene: TRBD1
v_gene: TRBV6-6
abundance: NA
j_gene: TRBJ1-3

CDR3nt: TGCAGCGTTGAAGACTCTGGACAGGGTTGGGGCTACACCTTC
CDR3aa: CSVEDSGQGWGYTF
d_gene: TRBD1
v_gene: TRBV29-1
abundance: NA
j_gene: TRBJ1-2

CDR3nt: TGTGCCAGCAGCCCTTGGGGGGAAGGCCTAGTCTCTAACTATGGCTACACCTTC
CDR3aa: CASSPWGEGLVSNYGYTF
d_gene: NA
v_gene: TRBV13
abundance: NA
j_gene: TRBJ1-2

CDR3nt: TGCGCCAGCAGCACGGGACTATCTAGCACAGATACGCAGTATTTT
CDR3aa: CASSTGLSSTDTQYF
d_gene: TRBD2
v_gene: TRBV5-1
abundance: NA
j_gene: TRBJ2-3

CDR3nt: TGTGCCAGCAGCTTGACAGGGGACAAAAACATTCAGTACTTC
CDR3aa: CASSLTGDKNIQYF
d_gene: TRBD1
v_gene: TRBV6-5
abundance: NA
j_gene: TRBJ2-4

CDR3nt: TGTGCCAGCTCACCAGCGGGACTAGCGGGAGTTGAAACCGGGGAGCTGTTTTTT
CDR3aa: CASSPAGLAGVETGELFF
d_gene: TRBD2
v_gene: TRBV18
abundance: NA
j_gene: TRBJ2-2

CDR3nt: TGCGCCAGCAGTGAAGGGGGAATTTCGAACATTCAGTACTTC
CDR3aa: CASSEGGISNIQYF
d_gene: NA
v_gene: TRBV10-1
abundance: NA
j_gene: TRBJ2-4

CDR3nt: TGTGCCTGGAACCAACTAGCGGGGATAAACAATGAGCAGTTCTTC
CDR3aa: CAWNQLAGINNEQFF
d_gene: TRBD2
v_gene: TRBV30
abundance: NA
j_gene: TRBJ2-1

CDR3nt: TGTGCCAGCAGCCCGCAGCCCGTGGGACAGGGCACCTCTGGGGCCAACGTCCTGACTTTC
CDR3aa: CASSPQPVGQGTSGANVLTF
d_gene: TRBD1
v_gene: TRBV4-2
abundance: NA
j_gene: TRBJ2-6

CDR3nt: TGTGCCAGCAGTTCCGCCCGGGCAGGGCCCCAAGAGACCCAGTACTTC
CDR3aa: CASSSARAGPQETQYF
d_gene: NA
v_gene: TRBV27
abundance: NA
j_gene: TRBJ2-5

CDR3nt: TGTGCCGCCAGGTTGGTAGGACAGCGTGATGGCTACACCTTC
CDR3aa: CAARLVGQRDGYTF
d_gene: NA
v_gene: TRBV6-1
abundance: NA
j_gene: TRBJ1-2

CDR3nt: TGTGCCAGCATGCAGGGACAGGGGGCCTATGGCTACACCTTC
CDR3aa: CASMQGQGAYGYTF
d_gene: TRBD1
v_gene: TRBV6-1
abundance: NA
j_gene: TRBJ1-2